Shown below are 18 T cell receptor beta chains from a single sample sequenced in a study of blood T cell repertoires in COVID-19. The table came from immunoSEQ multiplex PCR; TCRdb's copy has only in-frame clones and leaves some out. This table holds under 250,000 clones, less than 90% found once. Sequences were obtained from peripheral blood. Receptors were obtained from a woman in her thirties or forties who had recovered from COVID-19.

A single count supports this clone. CDR3 in DNA: TGTGCCAGTAGTAAATCCTGGGCCTCCTCCCGCTCCTACGAGCAGTACTTC. Its translation: CASSKSWASSRSYEQYF. The chain has TRBV19 and TRBJ2-7; D unresolved. The CDR3 is 17 residues long. Germline-derived CDR1 and CDR2 are LNHDA and SQIVND (reference sequence). The germline V and J ends were trimmed by 4 bases and 0 bases, with 19 bases remaining between them.

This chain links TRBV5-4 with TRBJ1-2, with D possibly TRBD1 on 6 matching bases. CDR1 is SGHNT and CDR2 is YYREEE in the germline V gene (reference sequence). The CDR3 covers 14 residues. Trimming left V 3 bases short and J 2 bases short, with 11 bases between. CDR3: CASSSTDSNYGYTF. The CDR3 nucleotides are TGTGCCAGCAGCTCCACGGACAGCAACTATGGCTACACCTTC.

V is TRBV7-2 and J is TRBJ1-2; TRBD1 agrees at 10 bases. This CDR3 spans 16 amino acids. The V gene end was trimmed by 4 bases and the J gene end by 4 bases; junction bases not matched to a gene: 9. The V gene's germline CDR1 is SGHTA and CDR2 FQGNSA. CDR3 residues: CASSWGTGESSYGYTF. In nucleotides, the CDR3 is TGTGCCAGCAGCTGGGGGACAGGGGAATCTTCCTATGGCTACACCTTC.

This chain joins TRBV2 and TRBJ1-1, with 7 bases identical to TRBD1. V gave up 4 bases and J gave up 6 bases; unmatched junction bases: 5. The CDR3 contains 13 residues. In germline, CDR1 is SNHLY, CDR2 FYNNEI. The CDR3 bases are TGTGCCAGCAGTGGGGCAGGGGGATCTGAAGCTTTCTTT. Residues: CASSGAGGSEAFF.

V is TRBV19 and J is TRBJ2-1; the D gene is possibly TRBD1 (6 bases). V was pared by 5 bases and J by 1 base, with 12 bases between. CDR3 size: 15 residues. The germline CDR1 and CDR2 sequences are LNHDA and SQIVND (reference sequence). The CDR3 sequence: CASSSRGVSYNEQFF. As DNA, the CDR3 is TGTGCCAGTAGTTCCAGGGGAGTGTCCTACAATGAGCAGTTCTTC.

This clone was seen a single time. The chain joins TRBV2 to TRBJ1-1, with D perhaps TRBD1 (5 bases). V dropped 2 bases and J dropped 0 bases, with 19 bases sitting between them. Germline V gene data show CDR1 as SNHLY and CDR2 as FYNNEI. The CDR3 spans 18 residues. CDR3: CASSERWIGGVMNTEAFF. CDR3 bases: TGTGCCAGCAGTGAACGGTGGATTGGAGGGGTAATGAACACTGAAGCTTTCTTT.

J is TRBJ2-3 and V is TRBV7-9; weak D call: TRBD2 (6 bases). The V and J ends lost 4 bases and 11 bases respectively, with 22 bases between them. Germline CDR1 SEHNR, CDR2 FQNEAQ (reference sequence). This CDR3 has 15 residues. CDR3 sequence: CASSYPRRLGSGQYF. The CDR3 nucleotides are TGTGCCAGCAGCTACCCAAGAAGACTCGGGAGTGGGCAGTATTTT. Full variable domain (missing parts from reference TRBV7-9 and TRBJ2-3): DTGVSQNPRHKITKRGQNVTFRCDPISEHNRLYWYRQTLGQGPEFLTYFQNEAQLEKSRLLSDRFSAERPKGSFSTLEIQRTEQGDSAMYLCASSYPRRLGSGQYFGPGTRLTVL.

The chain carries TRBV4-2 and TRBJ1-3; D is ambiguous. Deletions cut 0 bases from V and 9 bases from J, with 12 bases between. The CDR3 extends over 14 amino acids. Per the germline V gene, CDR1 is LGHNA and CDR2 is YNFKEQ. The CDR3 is CASSQDSLSSTIYF. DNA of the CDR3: TGTGCCAGCAGCCAAGATTCCCTTTCCAGCACCATATATTTT.

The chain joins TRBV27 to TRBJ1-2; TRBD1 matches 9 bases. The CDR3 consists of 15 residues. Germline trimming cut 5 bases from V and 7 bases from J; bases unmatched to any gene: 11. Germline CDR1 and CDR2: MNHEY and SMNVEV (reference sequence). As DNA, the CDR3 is TGTGCCAGCAGTCCAAACAGGGGGCGATCGAGTGGCTACACCTTC. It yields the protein CASSPNRGRSSGYTF.

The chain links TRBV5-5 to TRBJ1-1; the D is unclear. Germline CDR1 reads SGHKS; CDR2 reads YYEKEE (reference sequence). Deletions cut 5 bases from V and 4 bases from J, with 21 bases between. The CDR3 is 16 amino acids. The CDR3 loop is CASRRTGELGVTEAFF. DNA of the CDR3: TGTGCCAGCAGGAGGACCGGGGAGTTGGGCGTCACTGAAGCTTTCTTT.

In nucleotides, the CDR3 is TGTGCCAGCAGCGGCGGGACGGCGGTCCAGCCCCAGCATTTT. It translates to CASSGGTAVQPQHF. The chain links TRBV9 to TRBJ1-5; D may be TRBD1 (5 bases). CDR3 length: 14 residues. CDR1 SGDLS and CDR2 YYNGEE come from the germline V gene. The germline V and J ends were trimmed by 3 bases and 7 bases, with 14 bases remaining between them.

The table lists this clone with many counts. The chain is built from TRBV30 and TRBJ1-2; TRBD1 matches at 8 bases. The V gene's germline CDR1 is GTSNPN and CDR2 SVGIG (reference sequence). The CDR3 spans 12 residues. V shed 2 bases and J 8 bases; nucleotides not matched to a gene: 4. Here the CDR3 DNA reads TGTGCCTGGAGTTACGCAGGGGGCGGCTACACCTTC. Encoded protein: CAWSYAGGGYTF. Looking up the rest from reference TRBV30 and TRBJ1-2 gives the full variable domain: SQTIHQWPATLVQPVGSPLSLECTVEGTSNPNLYWYRQAAGRGLQLLFYSVGIGQISSEVPQNLSASRPQDRQFILSSKKLLLSDSGFYLCAWSYAGGGYTFGSGTRLTVV.

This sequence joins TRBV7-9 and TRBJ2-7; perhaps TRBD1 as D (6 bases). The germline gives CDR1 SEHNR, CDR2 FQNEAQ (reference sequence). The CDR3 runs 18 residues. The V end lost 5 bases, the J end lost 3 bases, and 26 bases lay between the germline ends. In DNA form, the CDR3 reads TGTGCCAGCAGCGGAGACTCCCAGGGGCAGGGGTACTACTACGAGCAGTACTTC. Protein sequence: CASSGDSQGQGYYYEQYF.

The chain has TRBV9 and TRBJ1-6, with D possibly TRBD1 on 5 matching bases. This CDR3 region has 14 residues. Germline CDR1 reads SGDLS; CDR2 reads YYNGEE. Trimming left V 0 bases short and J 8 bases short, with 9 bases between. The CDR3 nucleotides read TGTGCCAGCAGCGTAGGGGGACTTCATTCACCCCTCCACTTT. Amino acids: CASSVGGLHSPLHF.

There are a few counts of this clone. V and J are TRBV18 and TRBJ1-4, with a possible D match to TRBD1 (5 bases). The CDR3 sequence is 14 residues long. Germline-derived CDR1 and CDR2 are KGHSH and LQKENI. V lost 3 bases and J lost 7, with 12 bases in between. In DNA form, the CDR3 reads TGTGCCAGCTCACCGGGGGGAGTTCCTGAAAAACTGTTTTTT. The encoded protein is CASSPGGVPEKLFF. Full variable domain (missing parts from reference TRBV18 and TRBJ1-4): NAGVMQNPRHLVRRRGQEARLRCSPMKGHSHVYWYRQLPEEGLKFMVYLQKENIIDESGMPKERFSAEFPKEGPSILRIQQVVRGDSAAYFCASSPGGVPEKLFFGSGTQLSVL.

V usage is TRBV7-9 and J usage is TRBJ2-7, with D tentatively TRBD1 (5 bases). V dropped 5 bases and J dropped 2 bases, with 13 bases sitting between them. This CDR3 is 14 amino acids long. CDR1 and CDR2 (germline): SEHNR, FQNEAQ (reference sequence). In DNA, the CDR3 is TGTGCCAGCAGCCGCGCCGAAGGGGCCTACGAGCAGTACTTC. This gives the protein CASSRAEGAYEQYF.

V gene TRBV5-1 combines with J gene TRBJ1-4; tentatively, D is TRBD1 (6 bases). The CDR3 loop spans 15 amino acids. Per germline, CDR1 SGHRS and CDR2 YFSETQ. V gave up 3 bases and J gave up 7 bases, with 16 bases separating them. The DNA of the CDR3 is TGCGCCAGCAGCTCCCAGTTAGGGGGTGGTGAAAAACTGTTTTTT. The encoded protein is CASSSQLGGGEKLFF.

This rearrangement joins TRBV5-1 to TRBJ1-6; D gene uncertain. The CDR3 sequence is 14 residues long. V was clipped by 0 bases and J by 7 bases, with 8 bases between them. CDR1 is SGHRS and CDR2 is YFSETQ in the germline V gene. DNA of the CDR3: TGCGCCAGCAGCTTGGAAGCGGAGAATTCACCCCTCCACTTT. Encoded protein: CASSLEAENSPLHF.